This record covers a single TCR beta chain. TCRdb keeps only in-frame clones here, not all; method: immunoSEQ multiplex PCR. This table holds approximately 85,000 clones, roughly nine tenths found once. This record comes from a study of T cell changes during pregnancy in multiple sclerosis. Trimming stripped 6 bases from V and 7 bases from J, with 4 bases between. Looked up from germline, CDR1 is SGHRS and CDR2 is YFSETQ. This CDR3 region has 10 residues. This sequence joins TRBV5-1 and TRBJ2-2; unclear D gene. The material sequenced was peripheral blood, taken in the first trimester of pregnancy. This TCR came from a female donor with multiple sclerosis, enrolled in a pregnancy study. The CDR3 region is CASTIGELFF. The CDR3, as DNA: TGCGCCAGCACTATCGGGGAGCTGTTTTTT. Using reference TRBV5-1 and TRBJ2-2 for the parts outside the CDR3, the full variable domain is KAGVTQTPRYLIKTRGQQVTLSCSPISGHRSVSWYQQTPGQGLQFLFEYFSETQRNKGNFPGRFSGRQFSNSRSEMNVSTLELGDSALYLCASTIGELFFGEGSRLTVL.